Included here is one T cell receptor beta chain sequence, with context. The antigen it binds to is not known. The input lacks base qualities; no much larger clone sits a single base away. The CDR3 regions of human TCRbeta chains were subjected to immunosequencing. The study's own analysis went as follows. Repertoire TCRs were matched against a reference library of SARS-CoV-2-specific TCRs generated with the MIRA antigen-specificity platform. Breadth was defined as the fraction of unique TCRs that were SARS-CoV-2-associated. Depth was defined as the fraction of total T cells that were SARS-CoV-2-associated. Using the MIRA data, each spike-specific TCR was assigned both to the spike region to which the TCR was reactive and to a CD4 or CD8 class. Log10-transformed breadth and depth values were compared by one-way ANOVA with Sidak's multiple comparisons tests. In its TCRdb copy, this immuneACCESS table keeps in-frame sequences only and misses some clones. Where compared with another copy, unresolved V genes explain less than half of these, and the others have no known cause. V and J calls and clone size come straight from that table; D and trimming were deduced from the DNA. In all, the sample holds under 150,000 clones, and 85% to 90% of those were seen once. The leading ten clones occupy 1.5% to 2% of the sample.

Interpreted using the paper, the time point label stands for: about 28 days (+/-7) after the second vaccine dose. AZD1222 recipients whose second dose came at about 4 weeks and those whose second dose came at about 12 weeks were combined into one group, since spike-specific TCR depth and breadth did not differ between the two schedules. Vaccinee samples came from UK trials COV001 and COV002, including a single-blind randomized controlled phase 2/3 trial of AZD1222 (ChAdOx1 nCoV-19) in healthy adults. For TCRbeta chain sequencing, PBMC samples were collected from trial participants at day 0 and at day 28 after the second dose. This sample was taken from a study of T cell responses to AZD1222 COVID-19 vaccine (dated by TCRdb to 2020 to 2022). In the study overall: TCR sequencing was performed for 230 to 250 trial participants, of whom around 200 were given two doses of AZD1222 and 26 were given two doses of MenACWY control vaccine. Enrollment into the trials was organized by age into subgroups of 18-55, 56-69 and 70-plus years, and those subgroups contained roughly 150, 30 and 60 TCR-sequenced participants, respectively. Paper-wide results and their limitations: CD4 TCRs associated with the vaccine covered the entire spike protein, and the dominant responses were in regions 160-218 and 743-854. Participants were mostly white British and included more females than males, and it was suggested by the authors that clonal diversity may have been underestimated. Reportedly, almost half of the unique spike-specific TCRs recognized epitopes lying outside the regions that are mutated in the B.1.351 and B.1.1.7 variants. The 56-69-year group was small, and its depth increase did not reach significance, likely because of low power. Because no day 14 peak-response samples were available, repertoires were characterized only after the peak T cell response. Conclusions about previously exposed vaccinees are limited because only six or seven AZD1222 recipients were SARS-CoV-2 seropositive at baseline. A significant rise in spike-specific TCR breadth and depth was observed after two AZD1222 doses relative to day 0 and relative to MenACWY recipients.

Based on the germline V gene, the CDR1 and CDR2 sequences are SGHAT and FQNNGV. A distance of 15 bases separates the germline ends of V and J, which lose 0 bases and 7 bases respectively. Inclusive of the bounding cysteine and phenylalanine, the CDR3 is 15 residues long. Just CDR3 DNA is preserved here, 45 bases in frame from base 1. The V and J genes are TRBV11-2 and TRBJ1-1; no D gene call is confident. The sample in question was peripheral blood, obtained 28 days after the second AZD1222 dose. The sequence came from an adult who received the AZD1222 COVID-19 vaccine. CDR3 protein: CASSLDGRLWGEAFF. The sequenced DNA: TGTGCCAGCAGCTTAGACGGAAGATTGTGGGGTGAAGCTTTCTTT.